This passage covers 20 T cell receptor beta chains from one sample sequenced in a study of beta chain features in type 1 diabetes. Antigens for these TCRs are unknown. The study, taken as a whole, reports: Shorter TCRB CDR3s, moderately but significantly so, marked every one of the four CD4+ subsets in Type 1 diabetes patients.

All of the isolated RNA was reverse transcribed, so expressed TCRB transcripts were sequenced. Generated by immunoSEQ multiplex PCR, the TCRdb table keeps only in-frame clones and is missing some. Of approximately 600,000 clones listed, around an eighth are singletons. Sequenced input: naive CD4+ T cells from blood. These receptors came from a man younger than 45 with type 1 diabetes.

CDR3 coding DNA: TGTGCCAGCAGCCGTCGACAGGGCTGGTATGGCTACACCTTC. The encoded protein is CASSRRQGWYGYTF. J is TRBJ1-2 and V is TRBV6-5; TRBD1 matches 7 bases. V trimming: 6 bases; J trimming: 5 bases; junction bases outside the gene matches: 9. Germline V gives CDR1 MNHEY, CDR2 SVGAGI. The CDR3 loop spans 14 amino acids.

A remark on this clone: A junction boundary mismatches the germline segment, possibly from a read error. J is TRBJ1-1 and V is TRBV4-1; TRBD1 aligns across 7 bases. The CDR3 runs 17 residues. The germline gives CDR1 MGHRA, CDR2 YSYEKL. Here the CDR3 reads CASRQVRDSQGNTEAFF. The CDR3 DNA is TGCGCCAGCAGGCAAGTAAGGGACAGCCAAGGGAACACTGAAGCTTTCTTT.

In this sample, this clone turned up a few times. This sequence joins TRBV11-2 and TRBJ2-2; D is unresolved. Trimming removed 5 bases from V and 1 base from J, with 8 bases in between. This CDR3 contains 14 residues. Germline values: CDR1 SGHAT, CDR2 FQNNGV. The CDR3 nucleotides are TGTGCCAGCAGCACGGACCAGAACACCGGGGAGCTGTTTTTT. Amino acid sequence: CASSTDQNTGELFF. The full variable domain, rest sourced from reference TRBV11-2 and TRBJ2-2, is EAGVAQSPRYKIIEKRQSVAFWCNPISGHATLYWYQQILGQGPKLLIQFQNNGVVDDSQLPKDRFSAERLKGVDSTLKIQPAKLEDSAVYLCASSTDQNTGELFFGEGSRLTVL.

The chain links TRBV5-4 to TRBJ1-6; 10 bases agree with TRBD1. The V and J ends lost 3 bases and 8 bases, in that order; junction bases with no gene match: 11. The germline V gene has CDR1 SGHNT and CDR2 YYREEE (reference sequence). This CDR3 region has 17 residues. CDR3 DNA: TGTGCCAGCAGCTCGAGACAGGGGGCCGTATTGGATTCACCCCTCCACTTT. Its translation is CASSSRQGAVLDSPLHF.

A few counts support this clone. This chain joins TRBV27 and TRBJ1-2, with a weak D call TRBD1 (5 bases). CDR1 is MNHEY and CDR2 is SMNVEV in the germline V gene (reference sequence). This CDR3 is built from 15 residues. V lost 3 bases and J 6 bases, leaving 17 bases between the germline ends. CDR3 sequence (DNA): TGTGCCAGCAGTTTTATGGGGGTGCGAGATGATGGCTACACCTTC. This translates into CASSFMGVRDDGYTF.

CDR3 residues: CASSSIRGAGELFF. CDR3 nucleotides: TGTGCCAGCAGCTCCATCCGGGGGGCCGGGGAGCTGTTTTTT. V and J are TRBV11-2 and TRBJ2-2; TRBD2 matches 7 bases. From germline, CDR1 is SGHAT and CDR2 FQNNGV. The CDR3 runs to 14 residues. V was clipped by 4 bases and J by 6 bases; unmatched bases: 5.

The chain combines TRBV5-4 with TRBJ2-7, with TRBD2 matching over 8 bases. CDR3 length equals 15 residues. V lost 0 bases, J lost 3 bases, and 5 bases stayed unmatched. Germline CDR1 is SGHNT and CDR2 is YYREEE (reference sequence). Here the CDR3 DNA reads TGTGCCAGCAGCTTGGGTCGCGGGGGGATCTACGAGCAGTACTTC. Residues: CASSLGRGGIYEQYF.

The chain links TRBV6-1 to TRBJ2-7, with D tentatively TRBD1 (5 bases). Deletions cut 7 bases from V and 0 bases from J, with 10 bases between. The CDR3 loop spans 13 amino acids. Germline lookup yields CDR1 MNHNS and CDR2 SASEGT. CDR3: CASTAGLSYEQYF. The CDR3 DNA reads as TGTGCCAGCACTGCAGGGCTCTCCTACGAGCAGTACTTC.

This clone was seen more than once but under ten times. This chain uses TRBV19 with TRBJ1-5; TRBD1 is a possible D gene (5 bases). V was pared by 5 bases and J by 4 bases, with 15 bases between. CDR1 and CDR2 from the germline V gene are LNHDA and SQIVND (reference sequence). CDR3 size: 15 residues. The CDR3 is CASSPQGVGNQPQHF. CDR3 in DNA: TGTGCCAGTAGTCCCCAGGGAGTTGGGAATCAGCCCCAGCATTTT.

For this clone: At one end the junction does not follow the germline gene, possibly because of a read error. Here the CDR3 reads CASSPGTSGGAQYF. The CDR3 coding sequence is TGTGCTAGCAGCCCGGGGACTAGCGGGGGGGCGCAGTATTTT. The chain is built from TRBV7-7 and TRBJ2-3; TRBD2 matches 16 bases. The CDR3 totals 14 residues. The germline gives CDR1 SSHAT, CDR2 FNYEAQ (reference sequence). Drawing the rest from reference TRBV7-7 and TRBJ2-3, the complete variable domain is GAGVSQSPRYKVTKRGQDVTLRCDPISSHATLYWYQQALGQGPEFLTYFNYEAQPDKSGLPSDRFSAERPEGSISTLTIQRTEQRDSAMYRCASSPGTSGGAQYFGPGTRLTVL.

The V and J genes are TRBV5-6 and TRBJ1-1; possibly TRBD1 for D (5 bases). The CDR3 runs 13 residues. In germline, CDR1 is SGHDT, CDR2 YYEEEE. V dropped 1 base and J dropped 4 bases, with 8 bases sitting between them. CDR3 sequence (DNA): TGTGCCAGCAGCTTGATGGGGGGCACTGAAGCTTTCTTT. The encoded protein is CASSLMGGTEAFF.

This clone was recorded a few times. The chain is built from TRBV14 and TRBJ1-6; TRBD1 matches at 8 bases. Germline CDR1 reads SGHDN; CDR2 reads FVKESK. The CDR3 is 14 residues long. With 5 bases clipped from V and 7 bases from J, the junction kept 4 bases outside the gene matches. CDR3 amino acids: CASSGRTGNSPLHF. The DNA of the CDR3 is TGTGCCAGCAGCGGACGGACAGGGAATTCACCCCTCCACTTT.

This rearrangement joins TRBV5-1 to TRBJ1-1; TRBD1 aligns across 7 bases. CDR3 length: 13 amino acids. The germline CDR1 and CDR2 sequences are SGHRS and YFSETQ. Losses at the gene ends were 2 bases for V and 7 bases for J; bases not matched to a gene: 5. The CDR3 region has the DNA TGCGCCAGCAGCTTAGACAGGGCTGGTGAAGCTTTCTTT. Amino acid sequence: CASSLDRAGEAFF.

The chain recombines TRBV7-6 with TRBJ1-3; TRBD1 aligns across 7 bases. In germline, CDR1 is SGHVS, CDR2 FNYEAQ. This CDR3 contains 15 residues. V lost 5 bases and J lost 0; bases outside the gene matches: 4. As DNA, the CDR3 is TGTGCCAGCAGCCCGGGACAGAGCTCTGGAAACACCATATATTTT. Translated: CASSPGQSSGNTIYF.

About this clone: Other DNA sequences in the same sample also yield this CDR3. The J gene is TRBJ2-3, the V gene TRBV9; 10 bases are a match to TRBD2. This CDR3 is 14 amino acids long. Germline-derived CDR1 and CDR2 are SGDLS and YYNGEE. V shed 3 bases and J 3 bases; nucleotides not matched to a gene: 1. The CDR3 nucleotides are TGTGCCAGCAGCGGGACTAGCGGTACAGATACGCAGTATTTT. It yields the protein CASSGTSGTDTQYF.

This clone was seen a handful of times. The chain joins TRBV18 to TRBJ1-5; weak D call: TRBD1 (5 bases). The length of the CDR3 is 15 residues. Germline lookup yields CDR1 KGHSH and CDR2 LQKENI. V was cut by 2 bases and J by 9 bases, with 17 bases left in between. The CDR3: CASSPIGDRSAPQHF. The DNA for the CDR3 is TGTGCCAGCTCACCAATCGGGGACCGGTCTGCGCCCCAGCATTTT.

CDR3 protein: CASSLIIDEQFF. In DNA form, the CDR3 reads TGTGCCAGCAGCTTAATTATTGATGAGCAGTTCTTC. This chain links TRBV11-2 with TRBJ2-1, with D unclear. The CDR3 sequence is 12 residues long. Germline V gene sequence: CDR1 SGHAT, CDR2 FQNNGV. V gave up 2 bases and J gave up 8 bases, with 7 bases separating them.

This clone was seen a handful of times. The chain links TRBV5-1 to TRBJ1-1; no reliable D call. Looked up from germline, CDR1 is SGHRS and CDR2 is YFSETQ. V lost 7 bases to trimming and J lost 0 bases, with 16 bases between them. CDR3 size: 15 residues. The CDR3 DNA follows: TGCGCCAGCTCTTCCCGAGCGGCCCTGAACACTGAAGCTTTCTTT. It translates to CASSSRAALNTEAFF.

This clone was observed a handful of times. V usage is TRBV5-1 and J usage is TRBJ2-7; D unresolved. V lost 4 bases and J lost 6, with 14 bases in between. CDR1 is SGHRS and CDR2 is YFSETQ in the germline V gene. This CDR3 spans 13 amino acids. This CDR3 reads CASSHRTDGEQYF. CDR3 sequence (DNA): TGCGCCAGCAGCCACCGGACGGACGGCGAGCAGTACTTC.

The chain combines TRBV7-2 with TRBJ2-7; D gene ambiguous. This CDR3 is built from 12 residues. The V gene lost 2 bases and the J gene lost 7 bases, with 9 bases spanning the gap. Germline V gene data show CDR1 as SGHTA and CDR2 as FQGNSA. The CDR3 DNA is TGTGCCAGCAGCTTAAACCCGTTAGAGCAGTACTTC. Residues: CASSLNPLEQYF.